This T cell receptor beta chain was documented in a study of control samples from healthy donors and cancer patients. Sequencing was performed with immunoSEQ multiplex PCR; in TCRdb, only in-frame clones are kept and a portion is missing. The table lists 90,000 to 140,000 clones, about 80% of them singletons. CDR1 is MNHEY and CDR2 is SMNVEV in the germline V gene (reference sequence). The CDR3 consists of 14 residues. With 6 bases removed from V and 6 bases from J, the gap between germline ends came to 15 bases. This chain links TRBV27 with TRBJ1-5, with D maybe TRBD1 (5 bases). Sequenced: blood. The TCR originated in a woman aged 45 to 65 in good health. The CDR3 loop is CASRLAGSSQPQHF. The DNA of the CDR3 is TGTGCCAGCAGGCTGGCAGGGTCATCTCAGCCCCAGCATTTT.